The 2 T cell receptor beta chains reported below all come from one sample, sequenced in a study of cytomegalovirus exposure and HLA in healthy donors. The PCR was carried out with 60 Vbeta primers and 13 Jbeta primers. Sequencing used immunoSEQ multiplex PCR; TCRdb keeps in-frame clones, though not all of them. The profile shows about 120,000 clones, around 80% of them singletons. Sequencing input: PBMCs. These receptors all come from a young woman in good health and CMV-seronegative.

The CDR3 loop reads CASSIDGPGDYGYTF. CDR3 nucleotides: TGTGCCAGTAGTATAGATGGGCCAGGGGACTATGGCTACACCTTC. The J gene is TRBJ1-2, the V gene TRBV19; tentatively, D is TRBD1 (6 bases). This CDR3 has 15 residues. Deletions cut 0 bases from V and 3 bases from J, with 11 bases between. Germline assignment: CDR1 LNHDA and CDR2 SQIVND (reference sequence). The whole variable domain, remainder taken from reference TRBV19 and TRBJ1-2, is DGGITQSPKYLFRKEGQNVTLSCEQNLNHDAMYWYRQDPGQGLRLIYYSQIVNDFQKGDIAEGYSVSREKKESFPLTVTSAQKNPTAFYLCASSIDGPGDYGYTFGSGTRLTVV.

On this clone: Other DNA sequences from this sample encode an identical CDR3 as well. The DNA of the CDR3 is TGTGCCAGCAGCGTGGGACAGGGAAACACCATATATTTT. Translation: CASSVGQGNTIYF. The rearrangement uses TRBV9 and TRBJ1-3, with TRBD1 identical over 7 bases. CDR1 and CDR2 from the germline V gene are SGDLS and YYNGEE. V was pared by 2 bases and J by 4 bases, with 0 bases of the junction left unmatched. The CDR3 sequence is 13 residues long.